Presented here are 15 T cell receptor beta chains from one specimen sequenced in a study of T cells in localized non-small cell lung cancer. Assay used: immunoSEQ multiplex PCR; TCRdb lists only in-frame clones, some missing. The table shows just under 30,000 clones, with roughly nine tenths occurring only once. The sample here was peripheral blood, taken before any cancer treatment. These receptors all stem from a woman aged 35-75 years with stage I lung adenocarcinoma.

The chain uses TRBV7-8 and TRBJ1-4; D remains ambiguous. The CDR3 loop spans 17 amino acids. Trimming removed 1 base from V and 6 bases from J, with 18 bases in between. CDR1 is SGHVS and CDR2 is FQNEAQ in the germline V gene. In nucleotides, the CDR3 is TGTGCCAGCAGCTTAGAGTACGAGGGCCACTCCGATGAAAAACTGTTTTTT. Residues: CASSLEYEGHSDEKLFF.

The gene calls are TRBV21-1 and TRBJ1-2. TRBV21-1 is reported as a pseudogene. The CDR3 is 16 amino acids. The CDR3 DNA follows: TGTGCCAGCAGCTCCTCCCCGGGACCTCGAGGCTATGGCTACACCTTC. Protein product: CASSSSPGPRGYGYTF.

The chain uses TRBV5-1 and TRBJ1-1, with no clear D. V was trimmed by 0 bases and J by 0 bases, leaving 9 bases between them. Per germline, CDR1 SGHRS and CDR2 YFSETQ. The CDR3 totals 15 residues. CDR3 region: CASSLESTMNTEAFF. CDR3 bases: TGCGCCAGCAGCTTGGAAAGTACCATGAACACTGAAGCTTTCTTT.

The CDR3 DNA sequence: TGCGCCAGCAGCCGGGGGAACACTGAAGCTTTCTTT. Translation gives CASSRGNTEAFF. The chain recombines TRBV5-1 with TRBJ1-1; D call uncertain. There are 12 residues in the CDR3. Germline V CDR1 and CDR2: SGHRS, YFSETQ. Trimming took off 4 bases at V and 1 base at J, with 5 bases between the two ends.

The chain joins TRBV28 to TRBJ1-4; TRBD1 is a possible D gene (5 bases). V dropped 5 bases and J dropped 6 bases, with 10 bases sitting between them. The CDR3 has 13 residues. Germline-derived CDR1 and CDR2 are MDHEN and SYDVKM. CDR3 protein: CASSGGEDEKLFF. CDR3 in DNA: TGTGCCAGCAGTGGAGGGGAGGATGAAAAACTGTTTTTT.

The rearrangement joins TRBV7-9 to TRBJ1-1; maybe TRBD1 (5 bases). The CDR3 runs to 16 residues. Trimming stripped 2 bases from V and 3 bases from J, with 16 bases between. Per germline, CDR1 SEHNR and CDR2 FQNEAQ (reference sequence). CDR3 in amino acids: CASSLPSGTEDTEAFF. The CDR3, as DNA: TGTGCCAGCAGCTTACCGTCGGGGACCGAAGACACTGAAGCTTTCTTT.

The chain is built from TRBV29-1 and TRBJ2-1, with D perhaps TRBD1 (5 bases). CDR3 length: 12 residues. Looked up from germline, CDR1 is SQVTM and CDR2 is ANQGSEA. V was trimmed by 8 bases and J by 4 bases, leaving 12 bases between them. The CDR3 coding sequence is TGCAGCTTTCAGACAGATTACAATGAGCAGTTCTTC. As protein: CSFQTDYNEQFF.

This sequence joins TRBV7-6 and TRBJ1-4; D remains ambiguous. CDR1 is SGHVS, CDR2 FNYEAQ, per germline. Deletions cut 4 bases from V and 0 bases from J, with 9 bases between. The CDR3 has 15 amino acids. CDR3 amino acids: CASSSDIATNEKLFF. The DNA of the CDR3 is TGTGCCAGCAGCTCAGATATTGCAACTAATGAAAAACTGTTTTTT.

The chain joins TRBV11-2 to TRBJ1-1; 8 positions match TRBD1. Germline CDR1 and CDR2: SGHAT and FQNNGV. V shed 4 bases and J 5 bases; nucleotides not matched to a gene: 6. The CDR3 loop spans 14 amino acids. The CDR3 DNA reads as TGTGCCAGCAGCTCGGACAGGGCGAGTACTGAAGCTTTCTTT. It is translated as CASSSDRASTEAFF.

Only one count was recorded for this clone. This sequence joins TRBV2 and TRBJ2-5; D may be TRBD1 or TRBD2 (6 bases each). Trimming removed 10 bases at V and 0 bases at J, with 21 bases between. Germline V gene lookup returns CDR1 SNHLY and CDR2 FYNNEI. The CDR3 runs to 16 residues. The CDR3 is CATKGLGGRDQETQYF. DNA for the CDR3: TGTGCCACCAAGGGGCTCGGGGGCCGTGACCAAGAGACCCAGTACTTC. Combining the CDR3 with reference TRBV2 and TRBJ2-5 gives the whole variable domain EPEVTQTPSHQVTQMGQEVILRCVPISNHLYFYWYRQILGQKVEFLVSFYNNEISEKSEIFDDQFSVERPDGSNFTLKIRSTKLEDSAMYFCATKGLGGRDQETQYFGPGTRLLVL.

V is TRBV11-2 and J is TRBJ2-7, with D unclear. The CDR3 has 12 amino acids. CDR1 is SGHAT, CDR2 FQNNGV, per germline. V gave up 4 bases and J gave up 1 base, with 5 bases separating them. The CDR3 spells CASSSLSYEQYF. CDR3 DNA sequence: TGTGCCAGCAGCTCATTATCCTACGAGCAGTACTTC.

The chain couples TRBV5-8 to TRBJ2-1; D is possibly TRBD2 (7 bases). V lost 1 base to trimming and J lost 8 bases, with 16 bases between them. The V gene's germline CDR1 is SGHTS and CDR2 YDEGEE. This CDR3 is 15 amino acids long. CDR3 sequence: CASSLMGGPKDEQFF. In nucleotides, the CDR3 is TGTGCCAGCAGCTTGATGGGGGGGCCTAAGGATGAGCAGTTCTTC.

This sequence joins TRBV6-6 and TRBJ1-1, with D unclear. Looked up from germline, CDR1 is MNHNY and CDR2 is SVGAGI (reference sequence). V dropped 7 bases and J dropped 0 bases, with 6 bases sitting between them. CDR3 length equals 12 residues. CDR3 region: CASNSLNTEAFF. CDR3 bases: TGTGCCAGCAACTCACTGAACACTGAAGCTTTCTTT.

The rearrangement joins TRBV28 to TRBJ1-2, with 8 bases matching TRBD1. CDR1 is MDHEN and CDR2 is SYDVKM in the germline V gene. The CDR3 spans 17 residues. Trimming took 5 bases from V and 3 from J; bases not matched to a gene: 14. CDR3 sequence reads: CASSPPGGQGEHYGYTF. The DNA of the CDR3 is TGTGCCAGCAGTCCTCCTGGAGGACAGGGAGAACACTATGGCTACACCTTC.

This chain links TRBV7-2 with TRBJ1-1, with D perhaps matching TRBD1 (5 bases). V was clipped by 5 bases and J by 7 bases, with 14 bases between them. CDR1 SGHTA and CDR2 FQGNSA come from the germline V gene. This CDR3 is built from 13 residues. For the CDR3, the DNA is TGTGCCAGCAGCCGTCGGGGAGGGGTTGAAGCTTTCTTT. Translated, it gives CASSRRGGVEAFF. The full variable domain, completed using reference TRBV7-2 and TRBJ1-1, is GAGVSQSPSNKVTEKGKDVELRCDPISGHTALYWYRQSLGQGLEFLIYFQGNSAPDKSGLPSDRFSAERTGGSVSTLTIQRTQQEDSAVYLCASSRRGGVEAFFGQGTRLTVV.